These 6 T cell receptor beta chains were all obtained from the same sample, sequenced in a study of blood T cell repertoires in COVID-19 (dated by TCRdb to 2018 to 2020). The method behind the library was the immunoSEQ multiplex PCR assay. TCRdb obtained this table from immuneACCESS and retained in-frame rearrangements with V and J assigned. These tables miss some clones; where compared with another copy, unresolved V genes account for less than half of the shortfall, and the remainder is unexplained. A total of almost 200,000 clones appear in this sample, 70% to 90% of them only once. The ten largest clones take up roughly 8.8% of the sample. Sequenced: PBMCs or T cells enriched from blood (not recorded which). These receptors were taken from a woman aged 18-29 years who had recovered from COVID-19.

The CDR3 protein is CASSGLQGRETQYF. The CDR3 nucleotides read TGTGCCAGCAGTGGTCTGCAGGGGCGAGAGACCCAGTACTTC. V usage is TRBV2 and J usage is TRBJ2-5, with D possibly matching TRBD1 (6 bases). The CDR3 consists of 14 residues. Deletions cut 4 bases from V and 4 bases from J, with 13 bases between. The germline gives CDR1 SNHLY, CDR2 FYNNEI.

This clone was counted between two and nine times. This chain links TRBV28 with TRBJ1-2, with a possible D match to TRBD1 (5 bases). Per germline, CDR1 MDHEN and CDR2 SYDVKM. V gave up 7 bases and J gave up 5 bases, with 11 bases separating them. This CDR3 comprises 12 residues. The CDR3: CASTGGSYGYTF. The DNA for the CDR3 is TGTGCCAGCACGGGGGGGTCGTATGGCTACACCTTC.

In this sample, this clone turned up once. V usage is TRBV9 and J usage is TRBJ2-6, with TRBD1 matching 9 bases. Germline loops: CDR1 SGDLS, CDR2 YYNGEE. This CDR3 has 18 amino acids. Trimming removed 3 bases from V and 0 bases from J; junction bases left unmatched: 7. The CDR3 DNA reads TGTGCCAGCAGCGCGGGACAGGGAAGCCACTCTGGGGCCAACGTCCTGACTTTC. Amino acid sequence: CASSAGQGSHSGANVLTF.

The rearrangement uses TRBV19 and TRBJ1-5; D not certain. V was trimmed by 7 bases and J by 0 bases, leaving 16 bases between them. CDR3 length: 16 residues. The germline V gene encodes CDR1 LNHDA and CDR2 SQIVND (reference sequence). CDR3 nucleotides: TGTGCCAGTACGGCGGGCCGGGTGTTTAGCAATCAGCCCCAGCATTTT. It encodes CASTAGRVFSNQPQHF.

This chain joins TRBV27 and TRBJ1-1, with a weak D call TRBD1 (5 bases). The ends were cut back, 3 bases at V and 4 bases at J, with 12 bases in the middle. This CDR3 has 14 amino acids. Germline V CDR1 and CDR2: MNHEY, SMNVEV (reference sequence). This CDR3 reads CASSFAGSSTEAFF. The CDR3 DNA reads TGTGCCAGCAGTTTCGCAGGGTCGAGCACTGAAGCTTTCTTT.

The J gene is TRBJ1-3, the V gene TRBV4-1; D is unclear. CDR1 is MGHRA, CDR2 YSYEKL, per germline. V was cut by 1 base and J by 4 bases, with 5 bases left in between. The CDR3 runs to 13 residues. CDR3 protein: CASSQVEGNTIYF. The CDR3 DNA reads TGCGCCAGCAGCCAAGTTGAGGGAAACACCATATATTTT.